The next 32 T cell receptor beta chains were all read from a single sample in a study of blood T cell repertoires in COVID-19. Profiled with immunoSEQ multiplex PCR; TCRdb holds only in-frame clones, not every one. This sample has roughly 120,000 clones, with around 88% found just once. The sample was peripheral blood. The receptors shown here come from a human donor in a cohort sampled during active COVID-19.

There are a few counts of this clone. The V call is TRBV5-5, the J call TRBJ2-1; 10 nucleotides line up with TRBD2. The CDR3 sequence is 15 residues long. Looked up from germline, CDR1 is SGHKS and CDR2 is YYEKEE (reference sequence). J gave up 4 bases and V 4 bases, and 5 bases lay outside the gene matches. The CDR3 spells CASSQGTSAYNEQFF. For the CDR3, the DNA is TGTGCCAGCAGCCAGGGGACTAGCGCTTACAATGAGCAGTTCTTC.

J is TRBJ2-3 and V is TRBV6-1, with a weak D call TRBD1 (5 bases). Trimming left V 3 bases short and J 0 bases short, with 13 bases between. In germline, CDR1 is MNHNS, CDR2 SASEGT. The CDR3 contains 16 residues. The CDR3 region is CASSDRGYTSTDTQYF. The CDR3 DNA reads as TGTGCCAGCAGTGATAGGGGTTATACTAGCACAGATACGCAGTATTTT.

CDR3 sequence (DNA): TGTGCCAGCAGCAGGGGTAGACTTCCAGATACGCAGTATTTT. It translates to CASSRGRLPDTQYF. The chain uses TRBV7-7 and TRBJ2-3; TRBD1 might be the D (5 bases). V was cut by 5 bases and J by 4 bases, with 13 bases left in between. The CDR3 loop spans 14 amino acids. Germline lookup yields CDR1 SSHAT and CDR2 FNYEAQ (reference sequence). The full variable domain, its missing parts supplied by reference TRBV7-7 and TRBJ2-3, is GAGVSQSPRYKVTKRGQDVTLRCDPISSHATLYWYQQALGQGPEFLTYFNYEAQPDKSGLPSDRFSAERPEGSISTLTIQRTEQRDSAMYRCASSRGRLPDTQYFGPGTRLTVL.

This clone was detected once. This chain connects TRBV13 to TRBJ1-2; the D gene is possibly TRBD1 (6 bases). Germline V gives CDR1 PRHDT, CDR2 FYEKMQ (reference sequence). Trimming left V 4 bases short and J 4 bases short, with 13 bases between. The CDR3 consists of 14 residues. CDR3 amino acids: CASSSSGTSYGYTF. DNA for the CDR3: TGTGCCAGCAGCTCCTCCGGGACAAGCTATGGCTACACCTTC.

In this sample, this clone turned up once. The CDR3 DNA sequence: TGTGCCAGCAGTTTAACAGACCTCTACGAGCAGTACTTC. Residues: CASSLTDLYEQYF. The J gene is TRBJ2-7, the V gene TRBV27, with D hard to call. The CDR3 loop spans 13 amino acids. V was clipped by 2 bases and J by 3 bases, with 8 bases between them. Germline CDR1 reads MNHEY; CDR2 reads SMNVEV (reference sequence).

CDR3 in DNA: TGTGCCAGCAGCTTGGGACCGGGACAGAACTACGAGCAGTACTTC. This sequence encodes CASSLGPGQNYEQYF. V gene TRBV7-3 combines with J gene TRBJ2-7, with 7 positions matching TRBD1. J was trimmed by 3 bases and V by 3 bases; bases with no gene match: 8. Germline-derived CDR1 and CDR2 are SGHTA and FQGTGA. This CDR3 spans 15 amino acids.

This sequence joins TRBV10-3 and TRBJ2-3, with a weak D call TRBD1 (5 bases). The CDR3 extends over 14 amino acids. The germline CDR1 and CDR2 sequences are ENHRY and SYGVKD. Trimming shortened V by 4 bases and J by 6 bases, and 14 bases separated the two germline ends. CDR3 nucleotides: TGTGCCATCAGTGCAGGGCCTAGGGCGGATACGCAGTATTTT. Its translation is CAISAGPRADTQYF.

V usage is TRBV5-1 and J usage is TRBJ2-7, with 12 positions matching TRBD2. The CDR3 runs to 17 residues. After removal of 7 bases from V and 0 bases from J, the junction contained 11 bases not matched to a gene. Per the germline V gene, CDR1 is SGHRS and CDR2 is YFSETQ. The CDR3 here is CASLPGLAGSRSYEQYF. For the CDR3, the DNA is TGCGCCAGCCTCCCGGGACTAGCGGGCTCCCGCTCCTACGAGCAGTACTTC.

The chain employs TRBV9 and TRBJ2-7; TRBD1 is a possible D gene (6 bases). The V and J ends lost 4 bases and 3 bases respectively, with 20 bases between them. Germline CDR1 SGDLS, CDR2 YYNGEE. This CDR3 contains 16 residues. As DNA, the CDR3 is TGTGCCAGCAGCTTAGACCGGGACACCAATTTCTACGAGCAGTACTTC. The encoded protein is CASSLDRDTNFYEQYF.

CDR3 coding DNA: TGTGCCAGCAGCCAACACACTAGCGGGAGGGGTGGTGAGCAGTTCTTC. This codes for CASSQHTSGRGGEQFF. This chain joins TRBV3-1 (or the pseudogene TRBV3-2) and TRBJ2-1, with 13 nucleotides matching TRBD2. This CDR3 has 16 residues. Germline V lookup: CDR1 LGHDT, CDR2 YNNKEL (reference sequence). Trimming cost V 2 bases and J 9 bases; bases outside gene matches: 7.

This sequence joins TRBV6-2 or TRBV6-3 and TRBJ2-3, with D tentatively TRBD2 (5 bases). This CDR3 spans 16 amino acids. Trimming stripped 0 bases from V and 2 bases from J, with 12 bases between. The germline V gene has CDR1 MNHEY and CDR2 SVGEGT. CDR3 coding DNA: TGTGCCAGCAGTTACTCGCGGGCGTATGACACAGATACGCAGTATTTT. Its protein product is CASSYSRAYDTDTQYF.

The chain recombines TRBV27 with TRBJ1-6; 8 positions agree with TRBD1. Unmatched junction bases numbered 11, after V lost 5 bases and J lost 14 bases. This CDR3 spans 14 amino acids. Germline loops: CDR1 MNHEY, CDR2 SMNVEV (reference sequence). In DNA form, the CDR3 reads TGTGCCAGCAGTCCCGGACAGGGACGGAGTTCCCTCCACTTT. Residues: CASSPGQGRSSLHF.

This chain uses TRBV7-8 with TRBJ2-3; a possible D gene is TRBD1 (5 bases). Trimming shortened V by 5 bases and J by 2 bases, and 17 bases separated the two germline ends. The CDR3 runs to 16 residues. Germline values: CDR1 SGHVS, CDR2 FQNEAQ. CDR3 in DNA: TGTGCCAGCAGCAAAATCAGGGAATTCCTCACAGATACGCAGTATTTT. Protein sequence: CASSKIREFLTDTQYF.

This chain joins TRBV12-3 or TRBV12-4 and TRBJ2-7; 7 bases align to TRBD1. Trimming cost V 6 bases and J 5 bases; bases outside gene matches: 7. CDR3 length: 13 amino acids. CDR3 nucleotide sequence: TGTGCCAGCAGGCGACAGGGTTCCCACGAGCAGTACTTC. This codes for CASRRQGSHEQYF.

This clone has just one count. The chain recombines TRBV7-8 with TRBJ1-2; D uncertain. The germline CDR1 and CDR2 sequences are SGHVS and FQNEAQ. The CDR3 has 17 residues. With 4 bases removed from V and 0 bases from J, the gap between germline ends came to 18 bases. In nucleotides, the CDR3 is TGTGCCAGCAGCTCCGCTGGCCCCAGCGCCGCTAACTATGGCTACACCTTC. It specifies CASSSAGPSAANYGYTF.

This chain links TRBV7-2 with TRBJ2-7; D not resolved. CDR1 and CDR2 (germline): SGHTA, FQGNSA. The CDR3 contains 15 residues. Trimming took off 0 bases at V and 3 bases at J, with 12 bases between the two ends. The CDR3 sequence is CASSLATNGYYEQYF. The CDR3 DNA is TGTGCCAGCAGCTTAGCCACCAACGGGTACTACGAGCAGTACTTC.

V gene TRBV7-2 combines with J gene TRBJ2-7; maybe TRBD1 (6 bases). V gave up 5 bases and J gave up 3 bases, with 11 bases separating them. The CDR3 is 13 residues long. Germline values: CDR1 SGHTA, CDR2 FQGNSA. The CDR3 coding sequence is TGTGCCAGCAGCGGTAGAGGGGGCTACGAGCAGTACTTC. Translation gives CASSGRGGYEQYF. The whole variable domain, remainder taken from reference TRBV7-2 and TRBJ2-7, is GAGVSQSPSNKVTEKGKDVELRCDPISGHTALYWYRQSLGQGLEFLIYFQGNSAPDKSGLPSDRFSAERTGGSVSTLTIQRTQQEDSAVYLCASSGRGGYEQYFGPGTRLTVT.

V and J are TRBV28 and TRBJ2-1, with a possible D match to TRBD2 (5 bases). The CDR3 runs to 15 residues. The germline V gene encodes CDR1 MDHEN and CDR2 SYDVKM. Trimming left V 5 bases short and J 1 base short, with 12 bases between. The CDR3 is CASSPYPGSYNEQFF. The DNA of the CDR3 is TGTGCCAGCAGTCCCTACCCGGGATCCTACAATGAGCAGTTCTTC.

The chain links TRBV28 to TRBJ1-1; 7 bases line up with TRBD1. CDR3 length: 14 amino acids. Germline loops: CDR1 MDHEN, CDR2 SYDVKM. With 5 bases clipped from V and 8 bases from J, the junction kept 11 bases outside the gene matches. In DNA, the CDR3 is TGTGCCAGCAGTCCCCGGACAGGTCCCTCAGAAGCTTTCTTT. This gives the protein CASSPRTGPSEAFF.

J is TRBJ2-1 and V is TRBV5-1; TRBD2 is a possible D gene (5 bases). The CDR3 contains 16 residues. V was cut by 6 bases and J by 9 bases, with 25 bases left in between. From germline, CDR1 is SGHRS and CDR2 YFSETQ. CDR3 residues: CASNAGTVGRVSEQFF. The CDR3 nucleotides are TGCGCCAGCAACGCCGGCACTGTAGGGAGAGTTTCTGAGCAGTTCTTC.

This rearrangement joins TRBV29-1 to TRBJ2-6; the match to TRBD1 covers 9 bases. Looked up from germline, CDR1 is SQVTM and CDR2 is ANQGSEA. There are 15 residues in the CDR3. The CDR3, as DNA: TGCAGATATCCCGGGACAGGGCCTGGGGCCAACGTCCTGACTTTC. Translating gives CRYPGTGPGANVLTF.

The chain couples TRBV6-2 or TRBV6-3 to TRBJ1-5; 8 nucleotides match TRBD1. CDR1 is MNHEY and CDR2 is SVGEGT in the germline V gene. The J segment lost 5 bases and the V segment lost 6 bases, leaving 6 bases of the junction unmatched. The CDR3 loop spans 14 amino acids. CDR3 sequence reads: CASSKGTGHQPQHF. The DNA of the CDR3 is TGTGCCAGCAGCAAAGGGACAGGCCATCAGCCCCAGCATTTT.

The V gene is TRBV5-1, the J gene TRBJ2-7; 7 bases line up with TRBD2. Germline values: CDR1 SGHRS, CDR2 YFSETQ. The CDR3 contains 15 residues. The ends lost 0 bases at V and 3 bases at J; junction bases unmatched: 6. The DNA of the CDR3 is TGCGCCAGCAGCTTGGGGGCGGGAGTGAACTACGAGCAGTACTTC. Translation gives CASSLGAGVNYEQYF.

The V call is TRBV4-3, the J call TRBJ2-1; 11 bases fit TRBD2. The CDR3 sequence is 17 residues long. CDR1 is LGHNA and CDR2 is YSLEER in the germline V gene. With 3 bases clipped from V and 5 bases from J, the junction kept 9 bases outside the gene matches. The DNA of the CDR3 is TGCGCCAGCAGCCACCCGAGCTTAGCGGGAGGGGACAATGAGCAGTTCTTC. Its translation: CASSHPSLAGGDNEQFF.

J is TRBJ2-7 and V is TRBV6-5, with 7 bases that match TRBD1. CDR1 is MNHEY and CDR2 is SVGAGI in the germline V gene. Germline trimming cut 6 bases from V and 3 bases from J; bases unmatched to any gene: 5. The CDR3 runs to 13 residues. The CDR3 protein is CASRPGQDYEQYF. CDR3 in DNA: TGTGCCAGCAGACCCGGACAGGACTACGAGCAGTACTTC.

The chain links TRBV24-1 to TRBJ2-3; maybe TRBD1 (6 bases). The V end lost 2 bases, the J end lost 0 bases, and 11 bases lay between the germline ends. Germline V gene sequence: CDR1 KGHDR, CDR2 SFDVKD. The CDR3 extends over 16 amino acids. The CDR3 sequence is CATSDSRTASTDTQYF. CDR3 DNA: TGTGCCACCAGTGATTCTCGGACAGCTAGCACAGATACGCAGTATTTT.

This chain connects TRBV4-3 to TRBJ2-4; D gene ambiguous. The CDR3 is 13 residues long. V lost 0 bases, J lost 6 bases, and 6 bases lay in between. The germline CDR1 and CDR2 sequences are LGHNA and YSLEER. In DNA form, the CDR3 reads TGCGCCAGCAGCCAAGATCGGAGAAACATTCAGTACTTC. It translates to CASSQDRRNIQYF.

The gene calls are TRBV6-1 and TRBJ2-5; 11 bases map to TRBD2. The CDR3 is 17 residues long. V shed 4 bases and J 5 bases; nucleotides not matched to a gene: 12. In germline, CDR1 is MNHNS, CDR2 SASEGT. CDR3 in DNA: TGTGCCAGCAGTGGGGCCTCAAGATTAGCGGGAGGGGAGACCCAGTACTTC. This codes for CASSGASRLAGGETQYF.

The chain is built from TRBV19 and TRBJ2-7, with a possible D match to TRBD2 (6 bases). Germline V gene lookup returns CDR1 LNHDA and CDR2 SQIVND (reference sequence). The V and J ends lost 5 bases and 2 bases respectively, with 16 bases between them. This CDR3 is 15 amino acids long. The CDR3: CASSAGDSGPYEQYF. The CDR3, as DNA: TGTGCCAGTAGTGCCGGGGACTCCGGGCCCTACGAGCAGTACTTC.

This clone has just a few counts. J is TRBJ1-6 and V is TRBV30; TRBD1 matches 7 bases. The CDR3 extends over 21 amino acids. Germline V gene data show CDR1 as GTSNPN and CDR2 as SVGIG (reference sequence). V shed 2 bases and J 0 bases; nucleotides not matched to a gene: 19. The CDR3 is CAWSKAPPGQYSTSYNSPLHF. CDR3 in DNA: TGTGCCTGGAGTAAGGCCCCGCCGGGACAGTACTCCACCTCCTATAATTCACCCCTCCACTTT.

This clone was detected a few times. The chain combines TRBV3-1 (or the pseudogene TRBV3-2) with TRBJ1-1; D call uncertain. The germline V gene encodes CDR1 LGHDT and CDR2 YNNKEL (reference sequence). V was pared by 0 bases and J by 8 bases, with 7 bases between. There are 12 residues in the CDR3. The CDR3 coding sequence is TGTGCCAGCAGCCAAGATCGGGTCGAAGCTTTCTTT. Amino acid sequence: CASSQDRVEAFF.

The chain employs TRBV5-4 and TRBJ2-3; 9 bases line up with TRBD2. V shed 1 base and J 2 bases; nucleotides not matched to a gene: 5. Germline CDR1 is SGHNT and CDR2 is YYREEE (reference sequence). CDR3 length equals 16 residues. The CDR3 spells CASSLRSGRYTDTQYF. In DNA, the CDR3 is TGTGCCAGCAGCTTGAGAAGCGGGAGGTACACAGATACGCAGTATTTT. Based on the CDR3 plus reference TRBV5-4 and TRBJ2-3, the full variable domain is ETGVTQSPTHLIKTRGQQVTLRCSSQSGHNTVSWYQQALGQGPQFIFQYYREEENGRGNFPPRFSGLQFPNYSSELNVNALELDDSALYLCASSLRSGRYTDTQYFGPGTRLTVL.